These T cell receptor beta chains were read from a single sample in a study of shared clonotypes between healthy human individuals. The method was immunoSEQ multiplex PCR; TCRdb's version includes in-frame clones alone and lacks a portion of them. The sample lists around 1.9 million clones, about 93% occurring once. The material sequenced was naive CD8+ T cells from PBMCs. The receptors come from a man aged 18-30 years in good health. Some clones in this sample may be carry-over from other donors' samples. The CDR3 runs from the conserved cysteine through the conserved F or W. A D gene is named only where the DNA matches it firmly. Clone size, where shown, is once, few, many, or a class for clones that have expanded.

>TRBJ1-4|-|-|TRBV28|15
TGTGCCAGCAGTTTAAGCCCCACAATAGCTGAAAAACTGTTTTTT
CASSLSPTIAEKLFF
>TRBJ2-7|-|-|TRBV7-2|16
TGTGCCAGCAGCTTTGGCCGCGGGCCAAGGGGGTACGAGCAGTACTTC
CASSFGRGPRGYEQYF
>TRBJ2-1|-|-|TRBV27|13
TGTGCCAGCAGTTTGAATCCCGACAATGAGCAGTTCTTC
CASSLNPDNEQFF
>TRBJ1-2|-|-|TRBV5-4|12
TGTGCCAGCAGCTTGGCCCCCTATGGCTACACCTTC
CASSLAPYGYTF
>TRBJ1-2|-|-|TRBV15|16
TGTGCCACCAGCAGAGACCTCCGGACTGATAACTATGGCTACACCTTC
CATSRDLRTDNYGYTF
>TRBJ2-7|-|-|TRBV4-3|15
TGCGCCAGCAGCCAAGCGAGGGGGATGACCTACGAGCAGTACTTC
CASSQARGMTYEQYF
>TRBJ2-2|-|TRBD2|TRBV6-4|17
TGTGCCAGCAGTTGGAGGGTAGCGGGAGTACTTACCGGGGAGCTGTTTTTT
CASSWRVAGVLTGELFF
>TRBJ1-2|-|-|TRBV27|14
TGTGCCAGCAGTCCCCAGTCCCCTCTGAGGGGCTACACCTTC
CASSPQSPLRGYTF
>TRBJ2-1|-|TRBD2|TRBV9|15
TGTGCCAGCAGCGAGGGACTAGCGGAATACAATGAGCAGTTCTTC
CASSEGLAEYNEQFF
>TRBJ1-1|few|TRBD1|TRBV9|13
TGTGCCAGCAGCGCCGGGACAGCAACTGAAGCTTTCTTT
CASSAGTATEAFF
>TRBJ2-7|-|-|TRBV5-1|15
TGCGCCAGCAGCTTGGCGGCGGTAGATTCCTACGAGCAGTACTTC
CASSLAAVDSYEQYF
>TRBJ1-1|once|-|TRBV28|14
TGTGCCAGCAGTCAAACAGGGAGTCACACTGAAGCTTTCTTT
CASSQTGSHTEAFF